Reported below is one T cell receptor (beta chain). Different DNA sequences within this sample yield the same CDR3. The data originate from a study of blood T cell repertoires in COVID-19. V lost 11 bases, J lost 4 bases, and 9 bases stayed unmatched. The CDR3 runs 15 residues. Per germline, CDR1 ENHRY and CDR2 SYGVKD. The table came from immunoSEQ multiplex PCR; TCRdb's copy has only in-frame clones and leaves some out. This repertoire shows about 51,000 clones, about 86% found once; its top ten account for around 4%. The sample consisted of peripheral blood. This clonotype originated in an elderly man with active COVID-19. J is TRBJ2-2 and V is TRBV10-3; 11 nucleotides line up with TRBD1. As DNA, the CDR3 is TGTGCCGTTCACACCGGGACAGGGGGCACCGGGGAGCTGTTTTTT. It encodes CAVHTGTGGTGELFF.